This T cell receptor (beta chain) emerged from a study of CD8 T cells in ankylosing spondylitis. Notes on the study in general: Enrichment of disease-linked clones was reportedly significant in matched ankylosing spondylitis synovial fluid. A motif of 7 or 8 highly homologous TCR beta variants was seen as apparently characteristic of ankylosing spondylitis blood.

As for this clonotype: As yet, its antigen is unknown.

Each CDR3 protein gets one entry after TCRdb re-called the 5' RACE reads with MiXCR. The data contain some 26,000 distinct CDR3 sequences, about 15% of them singletons. Germline CDR1 and CDR2: LGHNA and YSLEER. After removal of 4 bases from V and 5 bases from J, the junction contained 8 bases not matched to a gene. The CDR3 spans 16 residues. The receptor comes from a male donor with ankylosing spondylitis or in good health (not recorded which). The rearrangement links TRBV4-3 to TRBJ2-1; TRBD2 aligns across 10 bases. Sequencing used blood. CDR3 protein: CASSLGLADFHNEQFF. DNA for the CDR3: TGCGCCAGCAGCCTCGGACTAGCGGATTTTCACAATGAGCAGTTCTTC.